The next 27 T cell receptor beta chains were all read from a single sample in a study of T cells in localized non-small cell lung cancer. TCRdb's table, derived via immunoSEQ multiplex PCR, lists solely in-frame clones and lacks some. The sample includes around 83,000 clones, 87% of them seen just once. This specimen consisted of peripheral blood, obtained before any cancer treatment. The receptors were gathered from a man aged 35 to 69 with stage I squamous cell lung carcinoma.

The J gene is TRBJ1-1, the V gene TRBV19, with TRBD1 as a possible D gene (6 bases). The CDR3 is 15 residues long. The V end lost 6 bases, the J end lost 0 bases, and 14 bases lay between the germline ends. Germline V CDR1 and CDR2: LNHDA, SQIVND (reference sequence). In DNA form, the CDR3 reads TGTGCCAGTAGCCGACCCGGGACACTGAACACTGAAGCTTTCTTT. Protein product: CASSRPGTLNTEAFF. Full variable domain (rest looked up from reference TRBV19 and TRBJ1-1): DGGITQSPKYLFRKEGQNVTLSCEQNLNHDAMYWYRQDPGQGLRLIYYSQIVNDFQKGDIAEGYSVSREKKESFPLTVTSAQKNPTAFYLCASSRPGTLNTEAFFGQGTRLTVV.

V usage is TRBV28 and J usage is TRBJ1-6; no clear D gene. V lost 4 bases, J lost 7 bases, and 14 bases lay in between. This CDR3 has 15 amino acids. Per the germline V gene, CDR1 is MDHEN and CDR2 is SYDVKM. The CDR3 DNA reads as TGTGCCAGCAGTTCCCAGAAGCGCCCGAATTCACCCCTCCACTTT. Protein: CASSSQKRPNSPLHF.

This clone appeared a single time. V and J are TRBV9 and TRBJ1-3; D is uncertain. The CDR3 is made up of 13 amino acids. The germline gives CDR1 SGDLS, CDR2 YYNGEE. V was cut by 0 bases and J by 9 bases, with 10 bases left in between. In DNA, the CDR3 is TGTGCCAGCAGCGTAGTCCCTCGGAGCACCATATATTTT. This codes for CASSVVPRSTIYF.

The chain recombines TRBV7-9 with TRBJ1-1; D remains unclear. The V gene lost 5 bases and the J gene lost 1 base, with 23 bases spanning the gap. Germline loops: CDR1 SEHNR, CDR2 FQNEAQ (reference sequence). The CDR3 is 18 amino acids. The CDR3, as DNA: TGTGCCAGCAGCCCTATCCGAGGGAGCATGGTTAAGAACACTGAAGCTTTCTTT. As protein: CASSPIRGSMVKNTEAFF.

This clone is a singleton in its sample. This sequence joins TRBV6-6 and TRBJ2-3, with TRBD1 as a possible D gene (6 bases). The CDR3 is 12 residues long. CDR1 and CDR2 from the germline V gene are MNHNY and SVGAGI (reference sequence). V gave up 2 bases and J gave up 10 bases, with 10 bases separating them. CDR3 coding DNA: TGTGCCAGCAGTTACAGCAGGACAGCGCAGTATTTT. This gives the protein CASSYSRTAQYF.

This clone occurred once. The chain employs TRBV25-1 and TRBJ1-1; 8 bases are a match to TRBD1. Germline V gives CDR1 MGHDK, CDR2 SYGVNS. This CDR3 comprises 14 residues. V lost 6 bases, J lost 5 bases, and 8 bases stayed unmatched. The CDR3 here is CASRTTGGRTEAFF. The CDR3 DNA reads TGTGCCAGCAGAACCACAGGGGGTAGAACTGAAGCTTTCTTT.

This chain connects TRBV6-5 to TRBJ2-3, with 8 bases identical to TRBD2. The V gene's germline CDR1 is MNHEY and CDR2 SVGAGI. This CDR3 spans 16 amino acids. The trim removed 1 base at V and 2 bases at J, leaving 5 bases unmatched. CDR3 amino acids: CASSYFSGKNTDTQYF. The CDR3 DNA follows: TGTGCCAGCAGTTACTTTAGCGGGAAAAACACAGATACGCAGTATTTT.

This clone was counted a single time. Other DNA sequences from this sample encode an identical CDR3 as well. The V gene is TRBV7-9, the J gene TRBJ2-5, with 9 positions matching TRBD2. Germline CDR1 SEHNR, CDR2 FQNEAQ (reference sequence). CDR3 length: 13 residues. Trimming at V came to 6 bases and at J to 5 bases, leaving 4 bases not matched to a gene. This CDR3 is CASRNSGGETQYF. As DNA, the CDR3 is TGTGCCAGCAGGAACAGCGGGGGGGAGACCCAGTACTTC.

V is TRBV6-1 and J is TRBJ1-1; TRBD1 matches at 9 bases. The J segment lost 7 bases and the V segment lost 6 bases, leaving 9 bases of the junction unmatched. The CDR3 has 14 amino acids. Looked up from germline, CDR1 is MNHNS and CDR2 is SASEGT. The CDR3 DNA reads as TGTGCCAGCAGAGCCGGGACAGGGAAGGTTGAAGCTTTCTTT. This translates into CASRAGTGKVEAFF.

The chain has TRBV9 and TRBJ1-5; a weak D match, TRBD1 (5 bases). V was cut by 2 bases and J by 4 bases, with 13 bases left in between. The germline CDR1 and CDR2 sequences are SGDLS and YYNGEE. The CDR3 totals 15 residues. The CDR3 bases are TGTGCCAGCAGCGTTACAGGTAGTTATAATCAGCCCCAGCATTTT. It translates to CASSVTGSYNQPQHF.

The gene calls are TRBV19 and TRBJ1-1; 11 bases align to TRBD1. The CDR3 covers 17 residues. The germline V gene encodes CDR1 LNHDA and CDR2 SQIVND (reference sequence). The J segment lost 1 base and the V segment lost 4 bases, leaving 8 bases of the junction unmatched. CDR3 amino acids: CASSRGQGASGNTEAFF. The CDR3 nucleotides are TGTGCCAGTAGTAGAGGACAGGGGGCTTCGGGGAACACTGAAGCTTTCTTT.

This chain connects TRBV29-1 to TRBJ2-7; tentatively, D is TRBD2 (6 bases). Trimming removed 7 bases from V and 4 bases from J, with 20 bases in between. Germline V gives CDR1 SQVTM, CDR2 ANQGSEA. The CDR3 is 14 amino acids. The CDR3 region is CSAGRGTAIYEQYF. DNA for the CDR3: TGCAGCGCCGGCCGGGGGACGGCGATTTACGAGCAGTACTTC.

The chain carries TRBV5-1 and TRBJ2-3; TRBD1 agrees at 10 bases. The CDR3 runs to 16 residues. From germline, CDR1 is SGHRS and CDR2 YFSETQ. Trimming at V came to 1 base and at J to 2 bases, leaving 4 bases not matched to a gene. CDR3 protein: CASSLIGTGATDTQYF. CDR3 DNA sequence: TGCGCCAGCAGCTTGATCGGGACAGGGGCCACAGATACGCAGTATTTT.

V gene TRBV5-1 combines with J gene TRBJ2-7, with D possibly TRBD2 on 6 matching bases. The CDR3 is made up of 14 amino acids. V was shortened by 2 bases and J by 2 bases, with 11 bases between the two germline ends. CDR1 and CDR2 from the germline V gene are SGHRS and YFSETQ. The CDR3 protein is CASSLGGFTYEQYF. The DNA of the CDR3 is TGCGCCAGCAGCTTAGGAGGGTTTACCTACGAGCAGTACTTC.

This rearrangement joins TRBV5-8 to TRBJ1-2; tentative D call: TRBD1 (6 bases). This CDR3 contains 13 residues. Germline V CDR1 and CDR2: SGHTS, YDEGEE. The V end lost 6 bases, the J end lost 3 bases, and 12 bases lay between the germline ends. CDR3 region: CASKLDSYYGYTF. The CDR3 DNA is TGTGCCAGCAAACTGGACAGCTACTATGGCTACACCTTC.

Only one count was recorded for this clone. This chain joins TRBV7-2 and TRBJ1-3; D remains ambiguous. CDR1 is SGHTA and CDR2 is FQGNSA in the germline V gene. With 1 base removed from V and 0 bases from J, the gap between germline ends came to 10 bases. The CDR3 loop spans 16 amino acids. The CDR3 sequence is CASSLGGGGSGNTIYF. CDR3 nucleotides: TGTGCCAGCAGCTTAGGGGGAGGAGGCTCTGGAAACACCATATATTTT.

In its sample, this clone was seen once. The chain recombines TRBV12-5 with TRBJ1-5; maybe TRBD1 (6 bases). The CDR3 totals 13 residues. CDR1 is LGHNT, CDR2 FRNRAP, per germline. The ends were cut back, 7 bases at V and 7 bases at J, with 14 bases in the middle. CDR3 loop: CASAPQGGQPQHF. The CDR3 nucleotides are TGTGCTAGTGCCCCTCAAGGGGGGCAGCCCCAGCATTTT. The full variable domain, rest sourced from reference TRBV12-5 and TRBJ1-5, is DARVTQTPRHKVTEMGQEVTMRCQPILGHNTVFWYRQTMMQGLELLAYFRNRAPLDDSGMPKDRFSAEMPDATLATLKIQPSEPRDSAVYFCASAPQGGQPQHFGDGTRLSIL.

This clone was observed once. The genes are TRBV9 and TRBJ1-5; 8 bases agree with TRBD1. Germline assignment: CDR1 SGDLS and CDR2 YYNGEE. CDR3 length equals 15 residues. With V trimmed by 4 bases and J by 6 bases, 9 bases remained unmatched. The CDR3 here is CASSFHGTGGQPQHF. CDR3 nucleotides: TGTGCCAGCAGCTTTCACGGGACAGGAGGTCAGCCCCAGCATTTT.

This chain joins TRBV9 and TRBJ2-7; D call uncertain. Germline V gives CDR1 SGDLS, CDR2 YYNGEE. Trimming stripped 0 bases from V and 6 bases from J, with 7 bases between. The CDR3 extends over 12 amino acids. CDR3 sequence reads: CASSVGGSEQYF. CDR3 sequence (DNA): TGTGCCAGCAGCGTAGGGGGTAGCGAGCAGTACTTC.

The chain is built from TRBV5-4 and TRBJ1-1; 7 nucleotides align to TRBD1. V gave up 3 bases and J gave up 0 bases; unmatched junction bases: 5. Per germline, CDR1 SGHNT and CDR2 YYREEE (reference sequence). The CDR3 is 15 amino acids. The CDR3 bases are TGTGCCAGCAGCTGGGGGACAGTAATGAACACTGAAGCTTTCTTT. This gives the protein CASSWGTVMNTEAFF.

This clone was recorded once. CDR3 nucleotides: TGTGCCAGCAGCCCTGAGGGACACCCCAACTATGGCTACACCTTC. Amino acid sequence: CASSPEGHPNYGYTF. The chain joins TRBV9 to TRBJ1-2, with D perhaps matching TRBD1 (6 bases). Looked up from germline, CDR1 is SGDLS and CDR2 is YYNGEE. Trimming removed 4 bases from V and 2 bases from J, with 15 bases in between. There are 15 residues in the CDR3. The full variable domain, with the rest looked up from reference TRBV9 and TRBJ1-2, is DSGVTQTPKHLITATGQRVTLRCSPRSGDLSVYWYQQSLDQGLQFLIQYYNGEERAKGNILERFSAQQFPDLHSELNLSSLELGDSALYFCASSPEGHPNYGYTFGSGTRLTVV.

CDR3 in amino acids: CASSEEFARNQPQHF. DNA of the CDR3: TGTGCCAGCAGTGAAGAGTTTGCGCGGAATCAGCCCCAGCATTTT. The chain uses TRBV6-1 and TRBJ1-5; unclear D gene. This CDR3 is built from 15 residues. In germline, CDR1 is MNHNS, CDR2 SASEGT. Trimming took 1 base from V and 4 from J, leaving 11 bases between them.

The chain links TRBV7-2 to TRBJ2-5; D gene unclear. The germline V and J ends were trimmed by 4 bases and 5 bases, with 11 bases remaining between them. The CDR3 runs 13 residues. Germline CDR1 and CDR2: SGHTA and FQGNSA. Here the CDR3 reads CASSSFMGETQYF. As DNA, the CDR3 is TGTGCCAGCAGCTCCTTCATGGGGGAGACCCAGTACTTC.

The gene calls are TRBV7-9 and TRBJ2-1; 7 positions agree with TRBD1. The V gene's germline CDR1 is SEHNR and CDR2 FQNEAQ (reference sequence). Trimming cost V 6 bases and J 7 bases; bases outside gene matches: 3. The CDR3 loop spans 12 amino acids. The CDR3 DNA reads TGTGCCAGCAGTCGGGACAGTAATGAGCAGTTCTTC. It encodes CASSRDSNEQFF.

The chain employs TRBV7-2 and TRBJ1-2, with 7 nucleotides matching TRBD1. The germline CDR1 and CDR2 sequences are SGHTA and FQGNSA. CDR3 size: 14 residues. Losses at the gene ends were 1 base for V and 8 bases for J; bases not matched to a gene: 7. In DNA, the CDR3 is TGTGCCAGCAGCTTAGTAGGGGGCGCGGGAGGCTACACCTTC. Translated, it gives CASSLVGGAGGYTF.

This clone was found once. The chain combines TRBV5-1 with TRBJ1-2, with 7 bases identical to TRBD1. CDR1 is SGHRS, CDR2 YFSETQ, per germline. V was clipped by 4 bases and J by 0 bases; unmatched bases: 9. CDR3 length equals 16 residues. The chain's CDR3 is CASSGGTVNANYGYTF. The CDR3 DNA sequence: TGCGCCAGCAGCGGGGGGACAGTGAACGCTAACTATGGCTACACCTTC.

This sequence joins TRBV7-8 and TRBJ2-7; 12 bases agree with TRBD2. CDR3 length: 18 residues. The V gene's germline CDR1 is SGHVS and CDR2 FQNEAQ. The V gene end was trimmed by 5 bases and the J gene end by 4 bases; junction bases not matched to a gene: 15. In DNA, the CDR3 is TGTGCCAGCAGCCGGAAGGCTAGCGGGGGGGCTCCCAATTACGAGCAGTACTTC. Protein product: CASSRKASGGAPNYEQYF. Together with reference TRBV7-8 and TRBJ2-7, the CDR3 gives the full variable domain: GAGVSQSPRYKVAKRGQDVALRCDPISGHVSLFWYQQALGQGPEFLTYFQNEAQLDKSGLPSDRFFAERPEGSVSTLKIQRTQQEDSAVYLCASSRKASGGAPNYEQYFGPGTRLTVT.